The clone carrying this T cell receptor (beta chain) has only a few counts. Produced via immunoSEQ multiplex PCR; TCRdb's table is partial and in-frame only. The data show fewer than 350,000 clones, approximately 88% seen once. This record belongs to a study of blood T cell repertoires in COVID-19. The overall study: Nucleic acid was either cDNA or gDNA, and it came from T cells, B-cell-depleted T cells, or PBMCs.

The CDR3 is 14 amino acids. V was clipped by 3 bases and J by 6 bases; unmatched bases: 3. Germline V gives CDR1 SGHRS, CDR2 YFSETQ. What was sequenced was peripheral blood. The chain joins TRBV5-1 to TRBJ1-4; 9 bases align to TRBD1. The receptor's source is a woman aged 25-40 years with COVID-19, enrolled during active disease. The CDR3 loop is CASSSGQGHEKLFF. The CDR3 region has the DNA TGCGCCAGCAGCTCGGGACAGGGTCATGAAAAACTGTTTTTT.